What follows is one TCR beta chain and its context. This clonotype was seen a few times. Its antigen remains undetermined. Per-nucleotide qualities are absent, and no much larger clonotype sits a single base away. The record originates from a study of T cells in Graves' hyperthyroidism and ophthalmopathy (dated by TCRdb to between 2017 and 2020). A note on the overall study: To identify TCR V-J signatures that set the groups apart, the researchers used a discovery cohort of 100 patients, made up of 40 to 45 with Graves' ophthalmopathy and 57 with stable Graves' hyperthyroidism. After sampling, hyperthyroidism patients received methimazole starting at 30 mg daily, and ophthalmopathy patients received high-dose intravenous methylprednisolone. The paper describes TCR Vbeta CDR3 sequencing of 140 or so peripheral blood samples, made up of about 41 ophthalmopathy patients, some 76 hyperthyroidism patients and about 17 progressor patients. Prospective prediction of ophthalmopathy was tested in an independent validation cohort consisting of about 19 hyperthyroidism patients and around 16 patients who later progressed to ophthalmopathy. The roughly 91 discovery patients were randomly split 7:3 into training and test sets. The study also compared thyroid tissue and blood T-cell repertoires from a handful of Graves' hyperthyroidism patients. Study-level results and caveats: Ophthalmopathy was separated from stable hyperthyroidism by a 13 V-J signature model, with approximately 89% sensitivity and about 84% specificity obtained in cross-validation and 80%/75% obtained in testing. Most expanded thyroid clonotypes (frequency above 0.001) were also detected in blood, suggesting blood repertoires may reflect thyroid immune responses. In validation, progression to ophthalmopathy was predicted by the model with approximately 67% sensitivity and roughly 76% specificity, a median of 6.5 months before onset. No statistical method was used to fix the sample size in advance, and group allocation was not hidden from the investigators.

TCR beta CDR3 regions were amplified from RNA transcripts. The first round of RT-PCR for the TCR CDR3 was performed with the HTBI primer set and the Qiagen OneStep RT-PCR kit. Libraries were constructed in a second round of multiplex PCR, after which size selection and purification were carried out. Paired-end sequencing of the libraries was performed with 100 bp reads on an Illumina HiSeq2000. The paper's processing steps were these. SOAPnuke was used to process the raw data, with reads discarded if the reads contained adapters or uncalled bases, had a mean Phred below 15, or lacked an exact constant-primer or identifier match. High-quality paired reads were merged using COPE v1.2.5, and each unique nucleotide sequence was defined as a clonotype. Clonotypes were aligned to IMGT TRBV, TRBD and TRBJ reference segments using MiTCR v1.1. The analysis included only V-J combinations with a frequency above 0.0001, which together covered around 99% of the repertoires. The TCS score was defined as F50 (clonal expansion) divided by E x V (chaos), with BLOSUM62-based TCRdist calculated between CDR3 peptides within each V-J. Welch's t-statistics and random forest reduced just over 500 V-J features to roughly 13, which were used in a naive Bayes classifier (R e1071). Thyroid-blood repertoire similarity was quantified with the Morisita-Horn index. The public reads were reanalyzed by TCRdb: fastp trimming at Q25, MiXCR alignment, in-frame beta chains only. Duplicate CDR3 protein sequences are folded into a single record with the most common DNA and genes. TCRdb assigned the V and J calls; the authors' analysis was not used. The sample yields around 600,000 distinct CDR3 sequences; 45% were counted once. Approximately 6.8% of the sample lies in the top ten.

Patients with uncontrolled infections, other autoimmune diseases, pregnancy or lactation were excluded. Diagnoses were based on clinical symptoms, serum thyroxine and TRAb, thyroid ultrasound and orbital computed tomography. Total RNA was extracted with Trizol reagent, and quality was checked on an Agilent 2100 Bioanalyzer. The CDR3 covers 16 residues, taking in both the cysteine and the phenylalanine. Kept here is only the CDR3 DNA, which spans 48 bases and is read in frame from base 1. V drops 5 bases and J drops 10 bases, leaving 21 bases in between. This receptor chain uses TRBV12-3 or TRBV12-4 and TRBJ1-6; possibly the D gene is TRBD1, per 6 matching bases. This sequence originates from an adult man with Graves' disease, either hyperthyroidism or ophthalmopathy (not recorded which). The sample consisted of peripheral blood or thyroid tissue (not recorded which). The nucleotide sequence reads TGTGCCAGCAGTCACGGACAGACTGGACTGGGATCACCCCTCCACTTT. Translated, it gives CASSHGQTGLGSPLHF.